This T cell receptor beta chain was recovered during a study of T cells in Graves' hyperthyroidism and ophthalmopathy (dated by TCRdb to about 2019). For the wider study: Peripheral blood samples were taken at initial diagnosis, before any treatment was given. To identify TCR V-J signatures that set the groups apart, the researchers used a discovery cohort of about a hundred patients, made up of around 42 with Graves' ophthalmopathy and 57 with stable Graves' hyperthyroidism. After sampling, hyperthyroidism patients received methimazole starting at 30 mg daily, and ophthalmopathy patients received high-dose intravenous methylprednisolone. An independent validation cohort of about 19 hyperthyroidism patients and approximately 16 patients who later progressed to ophthalmopathy tested prospective prediction of ophthalmopathy. In several Graves' hyperthyroidism patients, the study also compared T-cell repertoires from thyroid tissue with T-cell repertoires from blood. The paper describes TCR Vbeta CDR3 sequencing of around 140 peripheral blood samples, made up of under 50 ophthalmopathy patients, 70 to 80 hyperthyroidism patients and some 17 progressor patients. For training and testing, the roughly 93 patients in the discovery cohort were randomly divided in a 7:3 ratio. General findings and caveats noted by the study authors: Most expanded thyroid clonotypes (frequency above 0.001) were also detected in blood, a finding suggesting that blood repertoires may reflect thyroid immune responses. In validation, progression to ophthalmopathy was predicted by the model with 70.59% sensitivity and roughly 72% specificity, a median of approximately 7.1 months before onset. No statistical method was used to set the sample size in advance, and investigators knew the group allocation. A 13 V-J signature model separated ophthalmopathy from stable hyperthyroidism, with approximately 86% sensitivity and 81.08% specificity in cross-validation and 80%/75% in testing.

Stable Graves' hyperthyroidism was defined as the absence of progression to ophthalmopathy over 18 months of follow-up. The hyperthyroidism patients were between 18 and 65 years old and newly diagnosed, with a disease duration of less than 2 months. The study excluded patients with uncontrolled infections, other autoimmune diseases, pregnancy or lactation. Clinical symptoms, serum thyroxine and TRAb, thyroid ultrasound, and orbital computed tomography formed the basis for the diagnoses. PBMCs were isolated from 7.5 to 10 ml of fresh peripheral blood by Ficoll-Paque density gradient centrifugation. Total RNA was extracted with Trizol reagent, and quality was checked on an Agilent 2100 Bioanalyzer. TCR beta CDR3 regions were amplified from RNA transcripts. The TCR CDR3 was subjected to a first round of RT-PCR using the HTBI primer set and the Qiagen OneStep RT-PCR kit. Libraries were constructed in a second round of multiplex PCR, after which size selection and purification were performed. Libraries were sequenced paired-end with 100 bp reads on an Illumina HiSeq2000. In the source study's methods: SOAPnuke was used to process the raw data, throwing out any read that contained adapters or uncalled bases, had a mean Phred below 15, or lacked an exact constant-primer or identifier match. High-quality paired reads were merged using COPE v1.2.5, and each unique nucleotide sequence was defined as a clonotype. Clonotypes were aligned to IMGT TRBV, TRBD and TRBJ reference segments using MiTCR v1.1. Analysis was restricted to V-J combinations with a frequency above 0.0001, which covered 99.2% of repertoires. A TCS score was defined as the ratio of F50 (clonal expansion) to E x V (chaos), with BLOSUM62-based TCRdist applied between CDR3 peptides within each V-J. Welch's t-statistics and random forest reduced around 550 V-J features to about 13, which were used in a naive Bayes classifier (R e1071). TCRdb reprocessing: public reads trimmed at Q25 with fastp, clones called with MiXCR, in-frame beta chains kept. Each CDR3 protein appears once, grouped with its most common genes and DNA. TCRdb assigned the V and J calls; the authors' analysis was not used. This sample is represented by more than 600,000 distinct CDR3 sequences; roughly 17% of them were singletons. Around 7.7% of the sample goes to the ten largest clones.

At least ten counts were recorded for this clonotype. This clone's antigen is unknown. No clone much larger than this one lies a single base away; base qualities are absent. CDR1 and CDR2, per the germline V gene (reference sequence), are DFQATT and SNEGSKA. The CDR3 numbers 13 residues from cysteine through phenylalanine. CDR3 DNA only is kept here, 39 bases in frame from base 1. Deletion took 1 base off V and 1 base off J, with a span of 6 bases between the germline ends. The TCR comes from a man aged 18 to 29 with Graves' hyperthyroidism. Sequencing was performed on blood. Recombination joined TRBV20-1 with TRBJ2-3, with an unclear D gene assignment. For the CDR3, the sequence is CSARGSGTDTQYF. The bases read TGCAGTGCTAGAGGAAGCGGCACAGATACGCAGTATTTT.